Each of the 25 T cell receptor beta chains below was sequenced from the same sample in a study of CD8+CD57+ T cells in acquired aplastic anemia. It was genomic DNA that served as the template for profiling TCR beta VDJ and CDR3. MiXCR was run by TCRdb on the reads, yielding one entry per CDR3 protein. The sample has 150,000 to 200,000 distinct CDR3 sequences, roughly half seen once. The authors sequenced patients whose flow cytometry had shown CD8+CD57+ cell expansion. Material for sequencing was sorted CD4+, CD8+, or CD8+CD57+ T cells (not recorded which) from PBMCs. The receptors here all came from a human donor with aplastic anemia.

This clonotype has a count of ten or more. This chain links TRBV24-1 with TRBJ2-1, with no clear D. CDR1 and CDR2 (germline): KGHDR, SFDVKD. Between the trimmed V and J ends, which lost 5 bases and 8 bases, there was a span of 6 bases. The CDR3 loop spans 11 amino acids. The CDR3: CATSVYDEQFF. In nucleotides, the CDR3 is TGTGCCACCAGTGTATATGATGAGCAGTTCTTC.

This clonotype has a count of ten or more. The chain joins TRBV5-4 to TRBJ1-2; perhaps TRBD1 as D (6 bases). CDR1 SGHNT and CDR2 YYREEE come from the germline V gene (reference sequence). CDR3 length equals 14 residues. V was pared by 4 bases and J by 3 bases, with 13 bases between. DNA of the CDR3: TGTGCCAGCAGCACTGGACAGAGGGACTATGGCTACACCTTC. It codes for CASSTGQRDYGYTF.

This sequence joins TRBV30 and TRBJ1-5; 7 bases are a match to TRBD1. Germline V gene data show CDR1 as GTSNPN and CDR2 as SVGIG (reference sequence). The junction had 8 bases not matched to a gene; V was cut back by 3 bases and J by 6 bases. This CDR3 is built from 14 residues. The CDR3 DNA is TGTGCCTGGAGCCCAGGGGGGGGCTGTCAGCCCCAGCATTTT. Encoded protein: CAWSPGGGCQPQHF.

This sequence joins TRBV2 and TRBJ2-2, with D maybe TRBD1 (8 bases). V dropped 8 bases and J dropped 5 bases, with 15 bases sitting between them. CDR3 length equals 14 residues. Germline assignment: CDR1 SNHLY and CDR2 FYNNEI. The CDR3 reads CASGGQGGTGELFF. The CDR3 bases are TGTGCCAGCGGAGGACAGGGAGGGACCGGGGAGCTGTTTTTT.

The rearrangement links TRBV15 to TRBJ2-5; possible D gene TRBD1, 5 bases. CDR1 and CDR2 from the germline V gene are LNHNV and YYDKDF (reference sequence). V was clipped by 3 bases and J by 5 bases, with 16 bases between them. CDR3 size: 15 residues. Here the CDR3 DNA reads TGTGCCACCAGCAGTTCTCCTAGACAGACGGAGACCCAGTACTTC. Protein product: CATSSSPRQTETQYF.

On this clonotype: Just one base apart from a much larger clone, this may be a read error. The chain uses TRBV7-2 and TRBJ2-7; 7 nucleotides align to TRBD2. The CDR3 covers 13 residues. Germline-derived CDR1 and CDR2 are SGHTA and FQGNSA. Losses at the gene ends were 5 bases for V and 3 bases for J; bases not matched to a gene: 4. CDR3 residues: CASSRGEVYEQYV. Here the CDR3 DNA reads TGTGCCAGCAGCCGGGGGGAGGTCTACGAGCAGTACGTC.

The chain uses TRBV2 and TRBJ2-5; TRBD2 aligns across 8 bases. Per the germline V gene, CDR1 is SNHLY and CDR2 is FYNNEI. J was trimmed by 5 bases and V by 10 bases; bases with no gene match: 6. CDR3 length equals 12 residues. CDR3 amino acids: CATSGSGETQYF. CDR3 bases: TGTGCCACCAGCGGGAGCGGTGAGACCCAGTACTTC.

At least ten counts were recorded for this clonotype. This sequence joins TRBV5-6 and TRBJ2-7; D might be TRBD1 (6 bases). The V gene lost 4 bases and the J gene lost 1 base, with 12 bases spanning the gap. This CDR3 is 14 amino acids long. Germline V gene sequence: CDR1 SGHDT, CDR2 YYEEEE. The DNA for the CDR3 is TGTGCCAGCAGCCTGGGGACAACTTCCTACGAGCAGTACTTC. Its protein is CASSLGTTSYEQYF.

V gene TRBV9 combines with J gene TRBJ2-7; 8 bases map to TRBD2. Germline V gene data show CDR1 as SGDLS and CDR2 as YYNGEE. The ends lost 0 bases at V and 5 bases at J; junction bases unmatched: 13. The CDR3 extends over 17 amino acids. The CDR3 DNA reads TGTGCCAGCAGCGTAGAAGCGGGGGCAGGGGACGAAAACGAGCAGTACTTC. It is translated as CASSVEAGAGDENEQYF.

V is TRBV25-1 and J is TRBJ1-6; D is ambiguous. CDR3 length: 17 residues. V lost 0 bases and J 2 bases, leaving 11 bases between the germline ends. Germline lookup yields CDR1 MGHDK and CDR2 SYGVNS. CDR3 DNA sequence: TGTGCCAGCAGTGAATATGGCACGGGGACCTATAATTCACCCCTCCACTTT. This sequence encodes CASSEYGTGTYNSPLHF.

This clonotype came up many times. This chain joins TRBV20-1 and TRBJ1-2; TRBD1 might be the D (5 bases). CDR3 length: 13 amino acids. The germline CDR1 and CDR2 sequences are DFQATT and SNEGSKA (reference sequence). V was pared by 1 base and J by 6 bases, with 12 bases between. CDR3 coding DNA: TGCAGTGCTAGAGGGAGGAGGGGTGATGGCTACACCTTC. Encoded protein: CSARGRRGDGYTF.

This clonotype was seen ten or more times. The rearrangement uses TRBV20-1 and TRBJ1-1; D gene uncertain. Trimming left V 1 base short and J 8 bases short, with 8 bases between. CDR1 is DFQATT and CDR2 is SNEGSKA in the germline V gene (reference sequence). This CDR3 contains 11 residues. Here the CDR3 DNA reads TGCAGTGCTAGAGGCCAGTGGGAAGCTTTCTTT. It encodes CSARGQWEAFF.

This clonotype was detected many times. The chain uses TRBV6-2 or TRBV6-3 and TRBJ2-7, with 9 bases lining up with TRBD2. J gave up 2 bases and V 0 bases, and 8 bases lay outside the gene matches. The length of the CDR3 is 17 residues. Germline V gene lookup returns CDR1 MNHEY and CDR2 SVGEGT. The CDR3 sequence is CASSYSIQRGATYEQYF. CDR3 bases: TGTGCCAGCAGTTACTCGATCCAGCGGGGGGCAACCTACGAGCAGTACTTC.

The chain employs TRBV5-8 and TRBJ2-7; D may be TRBD2 (7 bases). The CDR3 contains 15 residues. The V gene's germline CDR1 is SGHTS and CDR2 YDEGEE. Trimming cost V 1 base and J 3 bases, with 14 bases left between them. The CDR3 spells CASSLRGAKGYEQYF. CDR3 sequence (DNA): TGTGCCAGCAGCTTGCGGGGGGCCAAGGGCTACGAGCAGTACTTC. The whole variable domain, filled in from reference TRBV5-8 and TRBJ2-7, reads EAGVTQSPTHLIKTRGQQATLRCSPISGHTSVYWYQQALGLGLQFLLWYDEGEERNRGNFPPRFSGRQFPNYSSELNVNALELEDSALYLCASSLRGAKGYEQYFGPGTRLTVT.

In the case of this clonotype: A junction boundary mismatches the germline segment, possibly from a read error. The chain links TRBV15 to TRBJ2-3, with D tentatively TRBD2 (7 bases). The CDR3 contains 14 residues. Germline V gives CDR1 LNHNV, CDR2 YYDKDF (reference sequence). CDR3: CATSMTGGTDTQYF. CDR3 nucleotide sequence: TGTGCCACCAGCATGACGGGGGGCACTGATACGCAGTATTTT.

This clonotype was seen only a few times. This rearrangement joins TRBV9 to TRBJ2-7; 8 bases align to TRBD1. The ends lost 7 bases at V and 6 bases at J; junction bases unmatched: 18. This CDR3 has 16 amino acids. The germline CDR1 and CDR2 sequences are SGDLS and YYNGEE. CDR3: CASSPPLGQGAVEQYF. In nucleotides, the CDR3 is TGTGCCAGCTCACCACCGTTGGGGCAGGGGGCGGTCGAGCAGTACTTC.

V usage is TRBV20-1 and J usage is TRBJ2-7; D might be TRBD1 or TRBD2, each matching 5 bases. This CDR3 has 12 residues. The germline V gene has CDR1 DFQATT and CDR2 SNEGSKA (reference sequence). V was pared by 2 bases and J by 8 bases, with 13 bases between. This chain's CDR3 is CSARNPSGQQYV. The CDR3 DNA follows: TGCAGTGCTAGAAACCCTTCGGGACAGCAGTACGTC.

This sequence joins TRBV10-3 and TRBJ2-6; D ambiguous. CDR1 and CDR2 from the germline V gene are ENHRY and SYGVKD. CDR3 length equals 14 residues. V was cut by 6 bases and J by 1 base, with 7 bases left in between. The CDR3 is CAIRRDSGANVLTF. Here the CDR3 DNA reads TGTGCCATCAGAAGGGATTCTGGGGCCAACGTCCTGACTTTC.

The chain joins TRBV10-3 to TRBJ1-1; no clear D gene. This CDR3 has 14 amino acids. The V end lost 5 bases, the J end lost 2 bases, and 12 bases lay between the germline ends. The V gene's germline CDR1 is ENHRY and CDR2 SYGVKD. CDR3 amino acids: CAISYSRSNTEAFF. In DNA form, the CDR3 reads TGTGCCATCAGTTACTCGAGGAGTAACACTGAAGCTTTCTTT.

The sample holds many counts of this clonotype. V and J are TRBV20-1 and TRBJ2-3; D is unclear. This CDR3 contains 9 residues. The germline CDR1 and CDR2 sequences are DFQATT and SNEGSKA (reference sequence). The CDR3 DNA reads TGCAGCCTGGTAGATACGCAGTATTTT. Protein: CSLVDTQYF.

Turning to this clonotype: The junction departs from germline at one end; a sequencing error may be responsible. The chain carries TRBV11-1 and TRBJ2-7; 9 bases agree with TRBD1. The CDR3 consists of 16 residues. Germline V CDR1 and CDR2: SGHAT, FQDESV (reference sequence). The CDR3 spells CASSSHRGGDRAEQHF. CDR3 bases: TGTGCCAGCAGCTCTCATCGCGGAGGGGACAGGGCAGAGCAGCACTTC. The full variable domain, its missing parts supplied by reference TRBV11-1 and TRBJ2-7, is EAEVAQSPRYKITEKSQAVAFWCDPISGHATLYWYRQILGQGPELLVQFQDESVVDDSQLPKDRFSAERLKGVDSTLKIQPAELGDSAMYLCASSSHRGGDRAEQHFGPGTRLTVT.

The genes are TRBV7-9 and TRBJ2-4; D remains ambiguous. V lost 5 bases to trimming and J lost 13 bases, with 12 bases between them. CDR1 is SEHNR, CDR2 FQNEAQ, per germline (reference sequence). This CDR3 is built from 11 residues. The CDR3 bases are TGTGCCAGCAGCCTTGGGGAACAGCAGTACTTC. It yields the protein CASSLGEQQYF.

This clonotype was seen ten or more times. V usage is TRBV14 and J usage is TRBJ1-1; the match to TRBD1 covers 7 bases. The CDR3 has 13 amino acids. V lost 1 base and J lost 7; bases outside the gene matches: 3. Looked up from germline, CDR1 is SGHDN and CDR2 is FVKESK. CDR3: CASSQATGSEAFF. The DNA for the CDR3 is TGTGCCAGCAGCCAAGCGACAGGGAGTGAAGCTTTCTTT.

This clonotype was observed at least ten times. The rearrangement links TRBV5-1 to TRBJ1-5, with unresolved D. Trimming pared 2 bases from V and 4 bases from J, leaving 7 bases between. The V gene's germline CDR1 is SGHRS and CDR2 YFSETQ. CDR3 size: 13 residues. The CDR3 loop is CASSFEGNQPQHF. In nucleotides, the CDR3 is TGCGCCAGCAGCTTTGAGGGAAATCAGCCCCAGCATTTT.

This clonotype was detected many times. This chain links TRBV4-3 with TRBJ2-5; D ambiguous. Trimming took off 0 bases at V and 6 bases at J, with 8 bases between the two ends. The CDR3 extends over 13 amino acids. Germline CDR1 and CDR2: LGHNA and YSLEER. As DNA, the CDR3 is TGCGCCAGCAGCCAAGATAGGAGCAAGACCCAGTACTTC. Protein: CASSQDRSKTQYF.